This TCR beta chain comes out of a study of a mutant IDH1 vaccine in newly diagnosed glioma. To note about this clone: The antigen remains undetermined.

CDR1 is SGHDN, CDR2 FVKESK, per germline. V was clipped by 0 bases and J by 4 bases, with 16 bases between them. CDR3 length equals 16 residues. Only in-frame clones appear in the TCRdb table, and some are missing; sequencing was by immunoSEQ multiplex PCR. Here the sample spans about 55,000 clones, 80% being singletons. The time point is: week 23, last vaccination. In the vaccine, a single dose held 300 ug of the mutant IDH1 20-mer peptide, along with topical imiquimod. This TCR came from a man aged 40-49 years with glioma. The starting material was PBMCs, obtained from a glioma patient whose treatment included an IDH1 peptide vaccine. The chain combines TRBV14 with TRBJ2-7, with D possibly being TRBD1 (6 bases). The CDR3 here is CASSQELPAQGYEQYF. As DNA, the CDR3 is TGTGCCAGCAGCCAAGAGCTTCCAGCACAGGGTTACGAGCAGTACTTC.